This T cell receptor (beta chain) was documented in a study of regulatory T cells in long-lasting Graves disease. V lost 0 bases and J lost 13, with 22 bases in between. The CDR3 totals 16 residues. The germline V gene encodes CDR1 SGHAT and CDR2 FQNNGV. This clonotype has at least ten counts. Combining iRepertoire HTBI primers with Arm-PCR of CDR3 regions, the authors built TCR beta libraries. TCRdb used MiXCR to reprocess the multiplex PCR reads, holding one entry per CDR3 protein. The repertoire includes about 340,000 distinct CDR3 sequences, 20% of them detected once, and roughly 29% sits in the top ten. Time point of the sample: persistent/refractory GD, antithyroid drugs over 5 years with positive TRAb. RNA from PBMCs was the source of the TCR library.

The sequence was obtained from a female donor with Graves disease. The material was peripheral blood mononuclear cells (PBMCs), obtained when the disease was refractory, from a patient treated with antithyroid drugs. The chain is built from TRBV11-2 and TRBJ2-4; D possibly corresponds to TRBD2 (7 bases). CDR3 sequence reads: CASSLDVPWGGGSQYF. In DNA, the CDR3 is TGTGCCAGCAGCTTAGATGTCCCCTGGGGAGGGGGATCACAGTACTTC. Variable domain in full (rest from reference TRBV11-2 and TRBJ2-4): EAGVAQSPRYKIIEKRQSVAFWCNPISGHATLYWYQQILGQGPKLLIQFQNNGVVDDSQLPKDRFSAERLKGVDSTLKIQPAKLEDSAVYLCASSLDVPWGGGSQYFGAGTRLSVL.